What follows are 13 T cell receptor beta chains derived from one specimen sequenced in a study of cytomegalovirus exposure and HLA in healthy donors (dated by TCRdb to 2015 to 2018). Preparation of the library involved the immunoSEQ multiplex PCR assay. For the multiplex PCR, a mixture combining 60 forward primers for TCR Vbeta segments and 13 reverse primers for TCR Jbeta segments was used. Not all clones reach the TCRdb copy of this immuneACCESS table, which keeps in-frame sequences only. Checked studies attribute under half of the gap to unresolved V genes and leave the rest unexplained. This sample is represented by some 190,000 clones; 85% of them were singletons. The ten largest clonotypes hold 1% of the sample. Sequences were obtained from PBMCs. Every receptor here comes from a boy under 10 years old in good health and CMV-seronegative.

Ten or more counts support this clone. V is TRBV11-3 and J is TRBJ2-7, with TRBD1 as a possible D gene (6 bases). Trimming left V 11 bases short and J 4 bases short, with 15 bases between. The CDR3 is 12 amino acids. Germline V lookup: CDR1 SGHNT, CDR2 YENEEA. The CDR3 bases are TGTGCCCTAGGGTGGGGGCCGTACGAGCAGTACGTC. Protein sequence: CALGWGPYEQYV.

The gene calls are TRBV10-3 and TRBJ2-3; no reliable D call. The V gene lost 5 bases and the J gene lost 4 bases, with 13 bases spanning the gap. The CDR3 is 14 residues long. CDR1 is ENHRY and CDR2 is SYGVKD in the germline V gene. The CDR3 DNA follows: TGTGCCATCAGTCCTTCACTCCCCCCAGATACGCAGTATTTT. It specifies CAISPSLPPDTQYF.

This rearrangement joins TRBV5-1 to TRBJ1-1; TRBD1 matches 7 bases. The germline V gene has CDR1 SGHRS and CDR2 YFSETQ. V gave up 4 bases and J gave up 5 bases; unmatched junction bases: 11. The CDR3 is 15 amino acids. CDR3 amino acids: CASSDRARSRTEAFF. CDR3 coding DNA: TGCGCCAGCAGCGACAGGGCCCGGAGTCGGACTGAAGCTTTCTTT.

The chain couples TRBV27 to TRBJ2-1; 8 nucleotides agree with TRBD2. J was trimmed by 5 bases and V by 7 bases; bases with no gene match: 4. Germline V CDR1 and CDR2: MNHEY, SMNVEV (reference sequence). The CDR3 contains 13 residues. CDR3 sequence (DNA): TGTGCCAGCACCATTAGCGGGGACAATGAGCAGTTCTTC. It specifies CASTISGDNEQFF.

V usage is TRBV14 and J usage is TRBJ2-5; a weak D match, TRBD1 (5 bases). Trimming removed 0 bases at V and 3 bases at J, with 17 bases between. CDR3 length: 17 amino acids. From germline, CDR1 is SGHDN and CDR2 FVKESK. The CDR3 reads CASSQDPIVLREETQYF. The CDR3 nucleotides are TGTGCCAGCAGCCAAGATCCTATCGTCCTCAGGGAAGAGACCCAGTACTTC.

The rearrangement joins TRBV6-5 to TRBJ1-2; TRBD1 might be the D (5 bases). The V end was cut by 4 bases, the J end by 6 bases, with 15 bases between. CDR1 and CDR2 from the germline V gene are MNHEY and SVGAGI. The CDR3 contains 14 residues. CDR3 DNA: TGTGCCAGCAGTTTCCTAGACAGACGCAATGGCTACACCTTC. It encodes CASSFLDRRNGYTF.

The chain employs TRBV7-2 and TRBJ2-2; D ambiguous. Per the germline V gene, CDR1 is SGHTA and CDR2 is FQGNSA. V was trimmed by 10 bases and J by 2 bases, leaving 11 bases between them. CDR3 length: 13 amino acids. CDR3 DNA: TGTGCCACCTCGTCTCGTAACACCGGGGAGCTGTTTTTT. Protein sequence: CATSSRNTGELFF.

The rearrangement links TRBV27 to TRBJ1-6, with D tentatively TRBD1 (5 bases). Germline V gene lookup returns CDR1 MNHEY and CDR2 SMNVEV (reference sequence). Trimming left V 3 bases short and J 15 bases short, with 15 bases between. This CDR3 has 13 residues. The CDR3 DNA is TGTGCCAGCAGTTTGGCCCAGGGCTCGAGCCTCCACTTT. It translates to CASSLAQGSSLHF.

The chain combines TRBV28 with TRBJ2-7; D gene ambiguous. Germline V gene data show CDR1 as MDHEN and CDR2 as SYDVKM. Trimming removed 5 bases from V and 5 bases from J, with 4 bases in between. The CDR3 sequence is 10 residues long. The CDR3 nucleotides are TGTGCCAGCAGTACGGACGAGCAGTACTTC. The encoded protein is CASSTDEQYF. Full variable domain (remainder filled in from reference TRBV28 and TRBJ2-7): DVKVTQSSRYLVKRTGEKVFLECVQDMDHENMFWYRQDPGLGLRLIYFSYDVKMKEKGDIPEGYSVSREKKERFSLILESASTNQTSMYLCASSTDEQYFGPGTRLTVT.

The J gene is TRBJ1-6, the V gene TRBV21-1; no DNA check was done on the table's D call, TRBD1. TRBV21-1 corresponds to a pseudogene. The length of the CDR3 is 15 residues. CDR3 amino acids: CASSRGHCKNSPLHF. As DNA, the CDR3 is TGTGCCAGCAGCAGGGGGCATTGTAAGAATTCACCCCTCCACTTT.

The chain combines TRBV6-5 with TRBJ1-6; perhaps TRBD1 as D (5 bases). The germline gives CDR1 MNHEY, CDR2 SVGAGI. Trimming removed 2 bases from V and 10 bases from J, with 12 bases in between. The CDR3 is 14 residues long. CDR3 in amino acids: CASSYHGAESPLHF. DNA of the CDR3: TGTGCCAGCAGTTACCATGGGGCAGAATCACCCCTCCACTTT.

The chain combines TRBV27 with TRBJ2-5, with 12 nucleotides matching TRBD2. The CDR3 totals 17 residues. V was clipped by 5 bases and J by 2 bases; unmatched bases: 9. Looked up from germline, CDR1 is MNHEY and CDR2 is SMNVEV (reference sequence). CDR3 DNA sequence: TGTGCCAGCAGTCCGAGGACTAGCGGGGTCCTTCAAGAGACCCAGTACTTC. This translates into CASSPRTSGVLQETQYF.

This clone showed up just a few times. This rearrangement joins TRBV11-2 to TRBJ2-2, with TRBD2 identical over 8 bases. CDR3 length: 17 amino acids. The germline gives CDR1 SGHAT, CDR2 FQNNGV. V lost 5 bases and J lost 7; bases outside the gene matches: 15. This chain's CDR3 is CASSPRRERELVGELFF. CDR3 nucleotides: TGTGCCAGCAGCCCCCGCCGTGAGCGGGAGCTTGTCGGGGAGCTGTTTTTT.